The 27 T cell receptor beta chains in this list originate from one sample, sequenced in a study of vaccination and CD4 T cells after COVID-19. The antigens these receptors bind are not known. Once obtained from cultured CD4+ T cells, the DNA was sequenced using the Oncomine TCR Beta short-read assay. TCRdb independently ran MiXCR on the PCR reads; one entry per CDR3 protein. The table includes about 7,900 distinct CDR3 sequences, 20% to 25% detected once. Treatment meaning: approximately 10-day PBMC culture with coronavirus spike peptide pools or control peptides (ViraFEST assay). This specimen was CD4+ T cells from blood, cultured in vitro, taken after SARS-CoV-2 vaccination. Receptors originate from a human donor who had recovered from COVID-19.

The V gene is TRBV28, the J gene TRBJ1-5; maybe TRBD1 (5 bases). This CDR3 spans 13 amino acids. The germline CDR1 and CDR2 sequences are MDHEN and SYDVKM. Trimming took 5 bases from V and 10 from J, leaving 15 bases between them. The CDR3 region has the DNA TGTGCCAGCAGTATTGGGACCCGGGGTCCCCAGCATTTT. Protein sequence: CASSIGTRGPQHF.

This sequence joins TRBV28 and TRBJ2-3; TRBD2 agrees at 10 bases. Germline loops: CDR1 MDHEN, CDR2 SYDVKM. The CDR3 runs 20 residues. After removal of 4 bases from V and 6 bases from J, the junction contained 22 bases not matched to a gene. CDR3 region: CASSSYTPSSGRDPPDTQYF. Written as DNA, the CDR3 is TGTGCCAGCAGTTCTTATACTCCCTCGAGCGGGAGGGATCCCCCCGATACGCAGTATTTT.

The CDR3 DNA is TGCGCCAGCAGCCAAGGTCCCGGGCCGTGGAACAGGCGGCATTCACCCCTCCACTTT. It yields the protein CASSQGPGPWNRRHSPLHF. The chain joins TRBV4-1 to TRBJ1-6; a possible D gene is TRBD1 (5 bases). Looked up from germline, CDR1 is MGHRA and CDR2 is YSYEKL. The V end was cut by 1 base, the J end by 8 bases, with 24 bases between. The CDR3 consists of 19 residues.

This clonotype was observed a handful of times. J is TRBJ1-1 and V is TRBV6-4; TRBD1 is a possible D gene (5 bases). V dropped 0 bases and J dropped 1 base, with 6 bases sitting between them. This CDR3 is 14 amino acids long. CDR1 is MRHNA and CDR2 is SNTAGT in the germline V gene. CDR3 DNA sequence: TGTGCCAGCAGTGACTCCGACAGGAACACTGAAGCTTTCTTT. Translated: CASSDSDRNTEAFF.

V is TRBV10-3 and J is TRBJ2-1; 8 bases line up with TRBD2. V gave up 6 bases and J gave up 8 bases; unmatched junction bases: 9. This CDR3 contains 14 residues. The V gene's germline CDR1 is ENHRY and CDR2 SYGVKD. CDR3 sequence: CAIRPGTRVHEQFF. The CDR3, as DNA: TGTGCCATCAGACCCGGGACTAGGGTCCATGAGCAGTTCTTC.

This clonotype was observed a handful of times. The chain carries TRBV7-9 and TRBJ1-1; 9 positions match TRBD1. J was trimmed by 1 base and V by 7 bases; bases with no gene match: 7. Germline CDR1 and CDR2: SEHNR and FQNEAQ (reference sequence). This CDR3 is 15 amino acids long. In nucleotides, the CDR3 is TGTGCCAGCACGATGGGACAGGGCCGGAACACTGAAGCTTTCTTT. It translates to CASTMGQGRNTEAFF.

This clonotype was counted a single time. The J gene is TRBJ1-2, the V gene TRBV12-3 or TRBV12-4, with D possibly being TRBD1 (6 bases). V was clipped by 5 bases and J by 5 bases, with 15 bases between them. This CDR3 contains 14 residues. CDR3 nucleotides: TGTGCCAGCAGTCCAGGACAGAAGAGGTATGGCTACACCTTC. It translates to CASSPGQKRYGYTF.

This clonotype rates as large. The V gene is TRBV27, the J gene TRBJ1-6; D is possibly TRBD1 (5 bases). Looked up from germline, CDR1 is MNHEY and CDR2 is SMNVEV (reference sequence). Trimming took 3 bases from V and 12 from J, leaving 12 bases between them. This CDR3 spans 13 amino acids. Here the CDR3 DNA reads TGTGCCAGCAGTTTCTCAGGGCTTAGACCCCTCCACTTT. Protein product: CASSFSGLRPLHF.

The chain joins TRBV7-3 to TRBJ2-1; 12 bases match TRBD2. V lost 1 base to trimming and J lost 8 bases; unmatched junction nucleotides: 6. The CDR3 consists of 16 residues. The germline CDR1 and CDR2 sequences are SGHTA and FQGTGA. CDR3 protein: CASSLRLAGAGDEQFF. CDR3 sequence (DNA): TGTGCCAGCAGCTTAAGACTAGCGGGGGCCGGCGATGAGCAGTTCTTC.

The J gene is TRBJ2-3, the V gene TRBV6-4, with 11 bases aligning to TRBD2. This CDR3 comprises 15 residues. V lost 4 bases, J lost 5 bases, and 5 bases stayed unmatched. Germline assignment: CDR1 MRHNA and CDR2 SNTAGT. The CDR3 protein is CASSALAGGLDTQYF. CDR3 DNA: TGTGCCAGCAGTGCCTTAGCGGGGGGGCTAGATACGCAGTATTTT.

This chain joins TRBV20-1 and TRBJ2-2; D could derive from TRBD1 or TRBD2 (5 bases each). Trimming pared 0 bases from V and 6 bases from J, leaving 5 bases between. The CDR3 is 12 amino acids. Looked up from germline, CDR1 is DFQATT and CDR2 is SNEGSKA (reference sequence). The CDR3 DNA reads as TGCAGTGCTAGAGAGGGGGCCGGGGAGCTGTTTTTT. Protein product: CSAREGAGELFF.

V gene TRBV12-3 or TRBV12-4 combines with J gene TRBJ1-2, with D unclear. V lost 2 bases to trimming and J lost 5 bases, with 9 bases between them. This CDR3 has 13 residues. This chain's CDR3 is CASSLSRIYGYTF. For the CDR3, the DNA is TGTGCCAGCAGTTTATCGAGGATTTATGGCTACACCTTC.

V usage is TRBV10-3 and J usage is TRBJ2-7; 11 positions match TRBD1. The CDR3 covers 14 residues. CDR1 and CDR2 from the germline V gene are ENHRY and SYGVKD. With 11 bases clipped from V and 2 bases from J, the junction kept 8 bases outside the gene matches. This CDR3 is CALGRDRGTYEQYF. The CDR3, as DNA: TGTGCCCTTGGTAGGGACAGGGGGACCTACGAGCAGTACTTC.

This clonotype was detected only a few times. The rearrangement links TRBV5-4 to TRBJ1-6; D is perhaps TRBD1 (6 bases). The CDR3 has 15 residues. V was pared by 4 bases and J by 4 bases, with 12 bases between. In germline, CDR1 is SGHNT, CDR2 YYREEE (reference sequence). CDR3 in amino acids: CASSPGGQYNSPLHF. The CDR3 DNA reads TGTGCCAGCAGCCCGGGGGGGCAGTATAATTCACCCCTCCACTTT.

The chain employs TRBV19 and TRBJ2-7, with 8 bases that match TRBD1. V shed 8 bases, J shed 1 base, and the junction held 10 bases outside the gene matches. Germline lookup yields CDR1 LNHDA and CDR2 SQIVND (reference sequence). This CDR3 spans 15 amino acids. The CDR3 DNA sequence: TGTGCCAGTGCCGGGTGGGGGACAGGTTCCTACGAGCAGTACTTC. Residues: CASAGWGTGSYEQYF.

A few counts support this clonotype. The chain has TRBV6-5 and TRBJ1-5; D call uncertain. The V gene's germline CDR1 is MNHEY and CDR2 SVGAGI. The CDR3 spans 16 residues. Trimming pared 0 bases from V and 2 bases from J, leaving 11 bases between. CDR3 loop: CASSYSDPGGNQPQHF. In DNA form, the CDR3 reads TGTGCCAGCAGTTACTCGGACCCGGGAGGCAATCAGCCCCAGCATTTT.

The chain combines TRBV2 with TRBJ2-6, with a weak D call TRBD1 (6 bases). The CDR3 consists of 13 residues. Germline V gives CDR1 SNHLY, CDR2 FYNNEI. The V end lost 3 bases, the J end lost 18 bases, and 18 bases lay between the germline ends. The CDR3 region has the DNA TGTGCCAGCAGTGAGGAGGAAGACAGGTTGAGGACTTTC. Translated: CASSEEEDRLRTF.

A few counts support this clonotype. This chain connects TRBV6-1 to TRBJ2-3, with TRBD1 as a possible D gene (6 bases). CDR1 and CDR2 (germline): MNHNS, SASEGT. The CDR3 contains 15 residues. The ends were cut back, 6 bases at V and 0 bases at J, with 13 bases in the middle. This CDR3 reads CASRGRQVSTDTQYF. The CDR3 DNA sequence: TGTGCCAGCAGGGGTCGACAGGTTAGCACAGATACGCAGTATTTT.

This clonotype was seen a handful of times. The chain has TRBV10-1 and TRBJ2-7; 9 nucleotides align to TRBD1. Germline V gene data show CDR1 as WNHNN and CDR2 as SYGVQD (reference sequence). J gave up 4 bases and V 9 bases, and 13 bases lay outside the gene matches. The CDR3 is made up of 15 amino acids. The CDR3 loop is CARECDRGRRYEQYF. The CDR3 coding sequence is TGCGCCAGGGAATGCGACAGGGGGAGAAGGTACGAGCAGTACTTC.

In its sample, this clonotype is medium-sized. J is TRBJ2-7 and V is TRBV6-1; 7 positions agree with TRBD1. The CDR3 runs to 15 residues. J gave up 0 bases and V 6 bases, and 8 bases lay outside the gene matches. Germline assignment: CDR1 MNHNS and CDR2 SASEGT. CDR3 sequence (DNA): TGTGCCAGCAGACGCCTAACAGGGGTCTCCTACGAGCAGTACTTC. This codes for CASRRLTGVSYEQYF.

This clonotype came up a few times. The chain combines TRBV28 with TRBJ1-2; no firm D call. Trimming cost V 7 bases and J 4 bases, with 16 bases left between them. Germline CDR1 reads MDHEN; CDR2 reads SYDVKM. The CDR3 spans 14 residues. The DNA of the CDR3 is TGTGCCAGCAAATCCGTTGTAGGCCCCTATGGCTACACCTTC. It translates to CASKSVVGPYGYTF.

By frequency in the sample, this clonotype is medium-sized. This sequence joins TRBV20-1 and TRBJ2-1; 10 positions agree with TRBD2. There are 14 residues in the CDR3. Germline V gives CDR1 DFQATT, CDR2 SNEGSKA (reference sequence). With V trimmed by 5 bases and J by 2 bases, 3 bases remained unmatched. CDR3 coding DNA: TGCAGTGCTGAAAGCGGGAGGGCCTACAATGAGCAGTTCTTC. Encoded protein: CSAESGRAYNEQFF.

This clonotype was observed a handful of times. V gene TRBV6-5 combines with J gene TRBJ1-6; D is possibly TRBD1 (6 bases). This CDR3 contains 14 residues. Per the germline V gene, CDR1 is MNHEY and CDR2 is SVGAGI. Trimming stripped 4 bases from V and 7 bases from J, with 11 bases between. The CDR3 here is CASSSGQYNSPLHF. CDR3 sequence (DNA): TGTGCCAGCAGTTCGGGACAATACAATTCACCCCTCCACTTT.

By share of the sample, this clonotype is medium-sized (0.01 to 0.1%). This chain connects TRBV28 to TRBJ2-7; 8 nucleotides line up with TRBD2. J lost 3 bases, V lost 5 bases, and 9 bases had no gene match. The germline gives CDR1 MDHEN, CDR2 SYDVKM. The CDR3 totals 15 residues. The CDR3 nucleotides read TGTGCCAGCAGTAAACCGGGACTAGGGAGCTACGAGCAGTACTTC. Amino acid sequence: CASSKPGLGSYEQYF. Drawing the rest from reference TRBV28 and TRBJ2-7, the complete variable domain is DVKVTQSSRYLVKRTGEKVFLECVQDMDHENMFWYRQDPGLGLRLIYFSYDVKMKEKGDIPEGYSVSREKKERFSLILESASTNQTSMYLCASSKPGLGSYEQYFGPGTRLTVT.

By sample fraction, this clonotype is medium-sized. The chain combines TRBV7-6 with TRBJ1-2; 9 positions match TRBD1. The CDR3 is 17 residues long. Germline V gene lookup returns CDR1 SGHVS and CDR2 FNYEAQ. Trimming removed 3 bases from V and 8 bases from J; junction bases left unmatched: 16. The CDR3 spells CASSLHPPGQGRIGYTF. In nucleotides, the CDR3 is TGTGCCAGCAGCTTGCACCCCCCGGGACAGGGAAGGATAGGCTACACCTTC.

This clonotype showed up just a few times. J is TRBJ2-1 and V is TRBV5-4, with 14 bases matching TRBD2. The V segment lost 0 bases and the J segment 10 bases; nucleotides outside the gene matches: 9. There are 17 residues in the CDR3. The germline CDR1 and CDR2 sequences are SGHNT and YYREEE (reference sequence). The CDR3 is CASSLEAGLAGEGEQFF. The DNA for the CDR3 is TGTGCCAGCAGCTTGGAGGCGGGACTAGCGGGAGAAGGGGAGCAGTTCTTC.

The V gene is TRBV18, the J gene TRBJ1-5; TRBD1 aligns across 9 bases. With 3 bases clipped from V and 8 bases from J, the junction kept 8 bases outside the gene matches. Germline lookup yields CDR1 KGHSH and CDR2 LQKENI. This CDR3 is 15 amino acids long. CDR3 region: CASSPDRGTSKPQHF. CDR3 in DNA: TGTGCCAGCTCACCCGACAGGGGGACGTCTAAGCCCCAGCATTTT.